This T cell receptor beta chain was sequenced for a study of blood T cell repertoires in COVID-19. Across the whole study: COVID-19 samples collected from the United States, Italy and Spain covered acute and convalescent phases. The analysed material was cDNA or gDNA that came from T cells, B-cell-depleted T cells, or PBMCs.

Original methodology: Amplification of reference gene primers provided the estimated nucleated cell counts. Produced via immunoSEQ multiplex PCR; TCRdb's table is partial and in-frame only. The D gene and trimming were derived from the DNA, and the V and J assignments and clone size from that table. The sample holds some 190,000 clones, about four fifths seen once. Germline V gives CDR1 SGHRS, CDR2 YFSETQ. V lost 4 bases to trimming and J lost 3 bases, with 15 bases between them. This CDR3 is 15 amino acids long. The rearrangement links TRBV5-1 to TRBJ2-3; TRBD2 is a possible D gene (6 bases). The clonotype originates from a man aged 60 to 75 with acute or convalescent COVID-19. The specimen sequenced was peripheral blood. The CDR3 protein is CASSIDEGRTDTQYF. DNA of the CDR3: TGCGCCAGCAGCATCGATGAGGGGAGGACAGATACGCAGTATTTT. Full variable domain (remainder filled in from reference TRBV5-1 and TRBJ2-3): KAGVTQTPRYLIKTRGQQVTLSCSPISGHRSVSWYQQTPGQGLQFLFEYFSETQRNKGNFPGRFSGRQFSNSRSEMNVSTLELGDSALYLCASSIDEGRTDTQYFGPGTRLTVL.